The rows below give T cell receptor beta chains drawn from one sample of a study of response to subunit inactivated influenza vaccine. TCRdb ran MiXCR on the RT-PCR reads and lists one entry per CDR3 protein. Counted here are some 550,000 distinct CDR3 sequences, less than 25% occurring once; the ten biggest clones make up around 2.8%. The sample was also reused in another study, on T cells expressing NK-cell markers.

The source material was CD4+ T cells sorted from PBMCs, sampled 11 to 12 days after vaccination. The source is a man aged 45-65 years who received an inactivated influenza vaccine. The CDR3 runs from the conserved cysteine through the conserved F or W. A D gene is named only where the DNA matches it firmly. A row's size may be missing; if present it is once, few, many or a size class.

D: .; J: TRBJ2-7; V: TRBV15; size: .; DNA: TGTGCCACCAGCAGAGACAGGGTAACGGGCGAGCAGTACTTC; CDR3: CATSRDRVTGEQYF
D: .; J: TRBJ1-1; V: TRBV6-5; size: few; DNA: TGTGCCAGCAGTTCCATAGGGATTCGATTAAGCGGGGGGGCCAAAGCTTTCTTT; CDR3: CASSSIGIRLSGGAKAFF
D: TRBD1; J: TRBJ2-7; V: TRBV29-1; size: many; DNA: TGCAGCGTTGTCGCCGACAGGGTCTACGAGCAGTACTTC; CDR3: CSVVADRVYEQYF
D: .; J: TRBJ2-1; V: TRBV5-1; size: .; DNA: TGCGCCAGCAGCTTAGAGGGGATTGGCTCCTACAATGAGCAGTTCTTC; CDR3: CASSLEGIGSYNEQFF
D: .; J: TRBJ1-2; V: TRBV20-1; size: .; DNA: TGCAGTGCTAGAGATCTCGGCAGGGCTGGCTACACCTTC; CDR3: CSARDLGRAGYTF
D: TRBD2; J: TRBJ2-1; V: TRBV20-1; size: few; DNA: TGCAGTGCTAGTGTAGGGACTAGGGGTTACAATGAGCAGTTCTTC; CDR3: CSASVGTRGYNEQFF
D: .; J: TRBJ1-4; V: TRBV4-1; size: many; DNA: TGCGCCAGCAGCCAAGCCGTCGACCTGCGGGAGGAAAAACTGTTTTTT; CDR3: CASSQAVDLREEKLFF
D: .; J: TRBJ2-4; V: TRBV10-3; size: .; DNA: TGTGCCATCAGTGAAGGGGGCCCTTCGGACTATGGCAAAAACATTCAGTACTTC; CDR3: CAISEGGPSDYGKNIQYF
D: .; J: TRBJ2-3; V: TRBV29-1; size: many; DNA: TGCAGCGCCCGGTGGGGGGTCCGCACAGATACGCAGTATTTT; CDR3: CSARWGVRTDTQYF
D: .; J: TRBJ1-2; V: TRBV20-1; size: few; DNA: TGCAGTGCTAGTGTCGCAGGCGGGGACACCTTC; CDR3: CSASVAGGDTF
D: TRBD1; J: TRBJ1-6; V: TRBV6-5; size: few; DNA: TGTGCCAGCAGTTCTGGGCAGGGGGGTTCACCCCTCCACTTT; CDR3: CASSSGQGGSPLHF
D: .; J: TRBJ2-2; V: TRBV7-2; size: .; DNA: TGTTCCAGCAGCCCCAGGGGTGGCACCGGGGAGCTGTTTTTT; CDR3: CSSSPRGGTGELFF
D: .; J: TRBJ1-6; V: TRBV12-3/TRBV12-4; size: few; DNA: TGTGCCAGCAGTTCAAGCAGGGAATCACCCCTCCACTTT; CDR3: CASSSSRESPLHF
D: TRBD1; J: TRBJ2-7; V: TRBV5-1; size: .; DNA: TGCGCCAGCAGCTTGGGACAGGGGGACTACGAGCAGTACTTC; CDR3: CASSLGQGDYEQYF
D: .; J: TRBJ2-5; V: TRBV20-1; size: .; DNA: TGCAGTGCTAGAGATCTTGGCAGGGGAATACAAGAGACCCAGTACTTC; CDR3: CSARDLGRGIQETQYF
D: TRBD1; J: TRBJ1-2; V: TRBV4-1; size: .; DNA: TGCGCCAGCAGCCAAGAGACAGGGCGCTATGGCTACACCTTC; CDR3: CASSQETGRYGYTF
D: TRBD2; J: TRBJ2-3; V: TRBV9; size: .; DNA: TGTGCCAGTTCCGGACTAGCGGGAGGCAGCACAGATACGCAGTATTTT; CDR3: CASSGLAGGSTDTQYF
D: .; J: TRBJ2-2; V: TRBV19; size: .; DNA: TGTGCCAGTAGTACCCTCGGGGGAGGGGAGCTGTTTTTT; CDR3: CASSTLGGGELFF
D: .; J: TRBJ1-1; V: TRBV12-3/TRBV12-4; size: .; DNA: TGTGCCAGCAGAATCGGCCTTAACACTGAAGCTTTCTTT; CDR3: CASRIGLNTEAFF
D: TRBD1; J: TRBJ2-7; V: TRBV29-1; size: .; DNA: TGCAGCGTGGGACAGAATAGCTACGAGCAGTACTTC; CDR3: CSVGQNSYEQYF
D: .; J: TRBJ2-7; V: TRBV11-3; size: once; DNA: TGTGCCAGCAGCACAAGCTCCAGGGGATACGAGCAGTACTTC; CDR3: CASSTSSRGYEQYF
D: .; J: TRBJ2-6; V: TRBV14; size: .; DNA: TGTGCCAGCAGCCGAATGAAGTCTGGGGCCAACGTCCTGACTTTC; CDR3: CASSRMKSGANVLTF
D: TRBD2; J: TRBJ2-3; V: TRBV14; size: .; DNA: TGTGCCAGCAGGGGGAGGGTTTCCACAGATACGCAGTATTTT; CDR3: CASRGRVSTDTQYF
D: .; J: TRBJ2-5; V: TRBV3-1; size: .; DNA: TGTGCCAGCAGCCAAAACGGTAAAGAGACCCAGTACTTC; CDR3: CASSQNGKETQYF
D: .; J: TRBJ1-5; V: TRBV20-1; size: few; DNA: TGCAGTGCTAGAAGGTACGAGGGTCAGCCCCAGCATTTT; CDR3: CSARRYEGQPQHF
D: .; J: TRBJ2-3; V: TRBV7-2; size: many; DNA: TGTGCCAGCAGCTTAGAGGGGGGGCCGGCAGATACGCAGTATTTT; CDR3: CASSLEGGPADTQYF
D: .; J: TRBJ2-5; V: TRBV12-3/TRBV12-4; size: many; DNA: TGTGCCAGCAGTTTTAACCGAGAGACCCAGTACTTC; CDR3: CASSFNRETQYF
D: TRBD1; J: TRBJ1-5; V: TRBV18; size: .; DNA: TGTGCCAGCTCACCAAGGCAGGGGGGCGGTCAGCCCCAGCATTTT; CDR3: CASSPRQGGGQPQHF
D: .; J: TRBJ2-3; V: TRBV18; size: once; DNA: TGTGCCAGCTCACCACGGACGGGAGCGGCGGATACGCAGTATTTT; CDR3: CASSPRTGAADTQYF
D: .; J: TRBJ2-2; V: TRBV5-1; size: .; DNA: TGCGCCAGCAGTGAGCGGACCCACACCGGGGAGCTGTTTTTT; CDR3: CASSERTHTGELFF
D: TRBD1; J: TRBJ2-3; V: TRBV10-3; size: few; DNA: TGTGCCATCAGATCCGGGACAGGACCCTCCGTTAGCACAGATACGCAGTATTTT; CDR3: CAIRSGTGPSVSTDTQYF
D: .; J: TRBJ2-1; V: TRBV4-3; size: few; DNA: TGCGCCAGCAGCCAAGAGGTCTCCTCCTACAATGAGCAGTTCTTC; CDR3: CASSQEVSSYNEQFF
D: TRBD2; J: TRBJ2-7; V: TRBV12-3/TRBV12-4; size: few; DNA: TGTGCCAGCAGCCGAGGACTAGCGGGGTCCTACGAGCAGTACTTC; CDR3: CASSRGLAGSYEQYF
D: TRBD1; J: TRBJ2-3; V: TRBV4-2; size: .; DNA: TGTGCCAGCGGACAGGGAAAAGATACGCAGTATTTT; CDR3: CASGQGKDTQYF
D: TRBD1; J: TRBJ1-6; V: TRBV6-2/TRBV6-3; size: .; DNA: TGTGCCAGCAGTTACCCGGGACAGGGGATTTCACCCCTCCACTTT; CDR3: CASSYPGQGISPLHF
D: TRBD1; J: TRBJ2-3; V: TRBV20-1; size: .; DNA: TGCAGTGCTAAGGGACAGGTGACAGATACGCAGTATTTT; CDR3: CSAKGQVTDTQYF
D: TRBD1; J: TRBJ2-5; V: TRBV9; size: .; DNA: TGTGCCAGCAGCCCTACCGGGACAGGGGACGAGACCCAGTACTTC; CDR3: CASSPTGTGDETQYF
D: TRBD1; J: TRBJ1-2; V: TRBV12-3/TRBV12-4; size: .; DNA: TGTGCCAGCAGACCCGGGACAGGGGGAGGCTACACCTTC; CDR3: CASRPGTGGGYTF
D: TRBD2; J: TRBJ2-3; V: TRBV9; size: few; DNA: TGTGCCAGCAGCGTAGCGAGTAGCGGGAGGGCCTTTGCGCAGTATTTT; CDR3: CASSVASSGRAFAQYF
D: TRBD1; J: TRBJ2-2; V: TRBV7-2; size: few; DNA: TGTGCCAGCGGCGACAGGGGGATTGGCACCGGGGAGCTGTTTTTT; CDR3: CASGDRGIGTGELFF
D: TRBD2; J: TRBJ2-2; V: TRBV7-9; size: few; DNA: TGTGCCAGCAGCTATACTAGCGGGAGAGCGAACACCGGGGAGCTGTTTTTT; CDR3: CASSYTSGRANTGELFF
D: TRBD1; J: TRBJ1-4; V: TRBV10-3; size: few; DNA: TGTGCCATCAGTGGAACGGGACAGAGAAATGAAAAACTGTTTTTT; CDR3: CAISGTGQRNEKLFF
D: .; J: TRBJ2-7; V: TRBV5-1; size: few; DNA: TGCGCCAGCCGACCGACAGCGGCCTACGAGCAGTACTTC; CDR3: CASRPTAAYEQYF
D: .; J: TRBJ2-1; V: TRBV11-1; size: few; DNA: TGTGCCAGCAGCTTAGAAGTACGGGCTTCAGGGCCTGAGCAGTTCTTC; CDR3: CASSLEVRASGPEQFF
D: TRBD2; J: TRBJ2-2; V: TRBV6-2/TRBV6-3; size: .; DNA: TGTGCCAGCAGTTACTCCACCGGACTAGCGGGACTGAACACCGGGGAGCTGTTTTTT; CDR3: CASSYSTGLAGLNTGELFF
D: .; J: TRBJ1-1; V: TRBV12-3/TRBV12-4; size: .; DNA: TGTGCCAGCAGTTATTATGTCGTCGGAGGCACTGAAGCTTTCTTT; CDR3: CASSYYVVGGTEAFF
D: TRBD2; J: TRBJ2-1; V: TRBV7-9; size: few; DNA: TGTGCCAGCAGCTCGCCGGGGCTAGCGGGCATCAATGAGCAGTTCTTC; CDR3: CASSSPGLAGINEQFF
D: .; J: TRBJ2-6; V: TRBV18; size: .; DNA: TGTGCCAGCTCACCACTGGGCGGGACATTATCTGCCAACGTCCTGACTTTC; CDR3: CASSPLGGTLSANVLTF
D: .; J: TRBJ2-2; V: TRBV5-6; size: .; DNA: TGTGCCAGCAGCTTGGATCCGTCGGGGGAGCTGTTTTTT; CDR3: CASSLDPSGELFF
D: .; J: TRBJ2-5; V: TRBV7-8; size: .; DNA: TGTGCCAGCAGCTTAGAGCAGGGTATCATCCAAGAGACCCAGTACTTC; CDR3: CASSLEQGIIQETQYF
D: .; J: TRBJ1-4; V: TRBV9; size: .; DNA: TGTGCCAGCAGCGTTTGGGACGGAGCAACTAATGAAAAACTGTTTTTT; CDR3: CASSVWDGATNEKLFF
D: TRBD2; J: TRBJ2-1; V: TRBV12-3/TRBV12-4; size: .; DNA: TGTGCCAGCAGTTTGGGGGATAGCGGGAGGGCCTCGGGTGAGCAGTTCTTC; CDR3: CASSLGDSGRASGEQFF
D: TRBD1; J: TRBJ2-7; V: TRBV11-2; size: .; DNA: TGTGCCAGCAGCCAAACGGACAGGGTGACCTACGAGCAGTACTTC; CDR3: CASSQTDRVTYEQYF
D: .; J: TRBJ2-3; V: TRBV7-2; size: .; DNA: TGTGCCAGCAGCTTATTCGGGGGTTCAGATACGCAGTATTTT; CDR3: CASSLFGGSDTQYF
D: .; J: TRBJ2-7; V: TRBV21-1; size: .; DNA: TGTGCCAGCAGCAACGCACAGGGGGCTATGTACGAGCAGTACTTC; CDR3: CASSNAQGAMYEQYF
D: .; J: TRBJ1-1; V: TRBV28; size: .; DNA: TGTGCCAGCAGACGAAGCAGGGGTTCCTCTGAAGCTTTCTTT; CDR3: CASRRSRGSSEAFF
D: TRBD2; J: TRBJ2-1; V: TRBV11-2; size: few; DNA: TGTGCCAGCAGCCGCCGTAGACTAGCGGGAGAGGGTGAGCAGTTCTTC; CDR3: CASSRRRLAGEGEQFF
D: TRBD1; J: TRBJ2-7; V: TRBV5-6; size: .; DNA: TGTGCCAGCAGCTCAACCGGGACAGGGTATTACGAGCAGTACTTC; CDR3: CASSSTGTGYYEQYF
D: .; J: TRBJ2-1; V: TRBV20-1; size: few; DNA: TGCAGTGCTAGAGATCGCGGGGTATTTCTGCATGAGCAGTTCTTC; CDR3: CSARDRGVFLHEQFF